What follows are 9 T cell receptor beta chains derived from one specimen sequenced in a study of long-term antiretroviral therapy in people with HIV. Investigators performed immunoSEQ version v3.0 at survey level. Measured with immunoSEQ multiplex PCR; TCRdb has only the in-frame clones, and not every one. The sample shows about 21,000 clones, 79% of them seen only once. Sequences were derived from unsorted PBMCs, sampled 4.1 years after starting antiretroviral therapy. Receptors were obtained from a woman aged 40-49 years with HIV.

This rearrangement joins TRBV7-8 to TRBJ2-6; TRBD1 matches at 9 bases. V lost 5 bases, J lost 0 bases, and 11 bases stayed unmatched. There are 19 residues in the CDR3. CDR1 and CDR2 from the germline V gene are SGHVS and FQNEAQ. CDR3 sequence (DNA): TGTGCCAGCAGCCAGGGACAGGGAAAGGATTTCTCTGGGGCCAACGTCCTGACTTTC. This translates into CASSQGQGKDFSGANVLTF.

DNA of the CDR3: TGCAGCGTTGAAGGGGCGGGGGCGTACGAGCAGTACTTC. The encoded protein is CSVEGAGAYEQYF. The chain has TRBV29-1 and TRBJ2-7; tentatively, D is TRBD2 (7 bases). The CDR3 spans 13 residues. Germline values: CDR1 SQVTM, CDR2 ANQGSEA. V was cut by 1 base and J by 4 bases, with 11 bases left in between.

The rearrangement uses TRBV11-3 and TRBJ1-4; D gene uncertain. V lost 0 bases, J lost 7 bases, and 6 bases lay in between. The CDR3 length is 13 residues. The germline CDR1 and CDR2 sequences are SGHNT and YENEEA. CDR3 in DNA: TGTGCCAGCAGCTTAGATACCCGTGAAAAACTGTTTTTT. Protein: CASSLDTREKLFF.

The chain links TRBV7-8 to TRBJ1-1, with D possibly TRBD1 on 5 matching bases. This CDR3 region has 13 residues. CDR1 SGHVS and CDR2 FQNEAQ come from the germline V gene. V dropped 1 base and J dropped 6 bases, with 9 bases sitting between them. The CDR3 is CASSLVQVSEAFF. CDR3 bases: TGTGCCAGCAGCTTAGTACAGGTATCTGAAGCTTTCTTT.

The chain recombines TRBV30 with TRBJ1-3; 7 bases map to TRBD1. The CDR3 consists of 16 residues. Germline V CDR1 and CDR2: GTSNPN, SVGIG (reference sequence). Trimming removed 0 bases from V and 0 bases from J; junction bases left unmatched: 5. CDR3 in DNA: TGTGCCTGGAGTGTGGGACAGTCTTACTCTGGAAACACCATATATTTT. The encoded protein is CAWSVGQSYSGNTIYF.

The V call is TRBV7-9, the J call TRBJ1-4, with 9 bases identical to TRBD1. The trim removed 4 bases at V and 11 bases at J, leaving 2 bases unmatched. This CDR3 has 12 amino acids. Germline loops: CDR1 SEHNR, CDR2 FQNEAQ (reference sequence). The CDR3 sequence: CASSSDRGKLFF. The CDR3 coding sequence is TGTGCCAGCAGCTCCGACAGGGGGAAACTGTTTTTT.

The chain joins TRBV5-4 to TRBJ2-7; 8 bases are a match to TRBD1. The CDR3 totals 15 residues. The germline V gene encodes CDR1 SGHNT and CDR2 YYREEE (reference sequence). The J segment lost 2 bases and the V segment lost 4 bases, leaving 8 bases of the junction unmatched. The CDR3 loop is CASSGGTGSTYEQYF. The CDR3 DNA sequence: TGTGCCAGCAGCGGAGGGACAGGTTCTACCTACGAGCAGTACTTC.

CDR3 amino acids: CASGREGTEAFF. The CDR3 region has the DNA TGTGCCAGCGGGAGGGAGGGCACTGAAGCTTTCTTT. The rearrangement links TRBV6-1 to TRBJ1-1; D uncertain. In germline, CDR1 is MNHNS, CDR2 SASEGT. The CDR3 extends over 12 amino acids. With 8 bases removed from V and 4 bases from J, the gap between germline ends came to 11 bases.

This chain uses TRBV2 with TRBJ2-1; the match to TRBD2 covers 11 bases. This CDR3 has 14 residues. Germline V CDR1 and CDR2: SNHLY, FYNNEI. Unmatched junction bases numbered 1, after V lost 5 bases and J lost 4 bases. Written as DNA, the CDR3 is TGTGCCAGCAGTCGACTAGCGGGGTACAATGAGCAGTTCTTC. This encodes CASSRLAGYNEQFF.